This T cell receptor (beta chain) is from a study of blood T cell repertoires in COVID-19. Study-level background: COVID-19 samples, acute and convalescent, were from the United States, Italy and Spain. The cDNA or gDNA used as material had been derived from T cells, B-cell-depleted T cells, or PBMCs.

The V and J ends lost 3 bases and 3 bases respectively, with 14 bases between them. This CDR3 spans 14 amino acids. Germline assignment: CDR1 DFQATT and CDR2 SNEGSKA (reference sequence). Assay: immunoSEQ multiplex PCR; the TCRdb copy retains only in-frame clones and omits some. The top ten hold around 0.88% of the sample, which has some 200,000 clones, approximately 87% seen once. This receptor was obtained from a young woman who had recovered from COVID-19. Source material: peripheral blood. This rearrangement joins TRBV20-1 to TRBJ1-1; D uncertain. The chain's CDR3 is CSASYPGVDTEAFF. The CDR3 bases are TGCAGTGCTAGTTATCCGGGTGTCGACACTGAAGCTTTCTTT.